This T cell receptor (beta chain) was captured in a study of blood T cell repertoires in COVID-19. Study as a whole: Samples representing acute and convalescent COVID-19 were sourced from the United States, Italy and Spain. Sources were T cells, B-cell-depleted T cells, or PBMCs; the material itself was cDNA or gDNA.

Germline-derived CDR1 and CDR2 are DFQATT and SNEGSKA (reference sequence). V gave up 3 bases and J gave up 2 bases, with 11 bases separating them. The CDR3 is 13 amino acids. Per the authors' pipeline: Estimation of nucleated cell counts relied on the amplification of reference gene primers. Sequencing was performed with immunoSEQ multiplex PCR; in TCRdb, only in-frame clones are kept and a portion is missing. The V and J calls and clone size come from that table; D and trimming were worked out from the DNA. The table shows 70,000 or so clones, with about 80% occurring only once. The sequenced material came from peripheral blood. The origin of this receptor is a human donor in a cohort sampled during active COVID-19. V usage is TRBV20-1 and J usage is TRBJ2-7; maybe TRBD1 (6 bases). The CDR3 loop is CSASGTGTYEQYF. CDR3 nucleotide sequence: TGCAGTGCTAGTGGCACAGGGACCTACGAGCAGTACTTC.